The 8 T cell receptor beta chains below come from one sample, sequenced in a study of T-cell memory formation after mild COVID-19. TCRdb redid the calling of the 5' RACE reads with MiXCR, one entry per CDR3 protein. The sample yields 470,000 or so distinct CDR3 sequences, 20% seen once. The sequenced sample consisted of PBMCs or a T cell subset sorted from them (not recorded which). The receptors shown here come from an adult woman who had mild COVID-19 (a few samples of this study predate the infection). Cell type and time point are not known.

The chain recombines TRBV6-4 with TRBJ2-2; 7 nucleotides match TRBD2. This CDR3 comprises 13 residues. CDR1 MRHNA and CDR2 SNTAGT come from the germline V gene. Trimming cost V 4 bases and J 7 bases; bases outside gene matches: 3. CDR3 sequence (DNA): TGTGCCAGCAGTGCGGAGCGGGGCGGGGAGCTGTTTTTT. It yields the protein CASSAERGGELFF.

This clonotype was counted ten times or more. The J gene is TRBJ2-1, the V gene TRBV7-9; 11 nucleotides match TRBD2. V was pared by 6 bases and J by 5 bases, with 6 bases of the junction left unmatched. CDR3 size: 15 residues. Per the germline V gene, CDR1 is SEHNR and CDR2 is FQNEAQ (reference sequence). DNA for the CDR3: TGTGCCAGCAGTCAGGGGACTAGCGGCAACAATGAGCAGTTCTTC. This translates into CASSQGTSGNNEQFF.

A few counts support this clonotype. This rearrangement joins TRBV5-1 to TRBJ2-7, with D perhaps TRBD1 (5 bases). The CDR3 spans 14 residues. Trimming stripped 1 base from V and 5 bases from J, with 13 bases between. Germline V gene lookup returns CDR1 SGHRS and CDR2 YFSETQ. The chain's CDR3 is CASSLLGLKDEQYF. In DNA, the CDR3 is TGCGCCAGCAGCTTGCTGGGGCTGAAGGACGAGCAGTACTTC.

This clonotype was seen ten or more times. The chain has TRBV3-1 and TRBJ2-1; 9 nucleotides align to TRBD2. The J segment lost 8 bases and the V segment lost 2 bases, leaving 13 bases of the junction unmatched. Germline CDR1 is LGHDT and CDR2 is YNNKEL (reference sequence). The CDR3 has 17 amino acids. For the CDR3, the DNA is TGTGCCAGCAGCCAATCACTCGGGCGGGGGGGCTATGATGAGCAGTTCTTC. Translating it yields CASSQSLGRGGYDEQFF.

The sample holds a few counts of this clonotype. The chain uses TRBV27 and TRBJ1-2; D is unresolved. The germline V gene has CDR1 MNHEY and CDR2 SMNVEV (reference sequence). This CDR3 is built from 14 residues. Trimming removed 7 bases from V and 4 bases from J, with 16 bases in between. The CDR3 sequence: CASTPIGPGYGYTF. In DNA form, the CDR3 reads TGTGCCAGCACCCCCATAGGACCGGGCTATGGCTACACCTTC.

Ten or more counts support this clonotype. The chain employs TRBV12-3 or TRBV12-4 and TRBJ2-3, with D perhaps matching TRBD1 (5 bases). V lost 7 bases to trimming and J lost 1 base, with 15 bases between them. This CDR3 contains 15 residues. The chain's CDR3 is CASTPAGQGTDTQYF. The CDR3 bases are TGTGCCAGCACCCCGGCCGGACAAGGCACAGATACGCAGTATTTT.

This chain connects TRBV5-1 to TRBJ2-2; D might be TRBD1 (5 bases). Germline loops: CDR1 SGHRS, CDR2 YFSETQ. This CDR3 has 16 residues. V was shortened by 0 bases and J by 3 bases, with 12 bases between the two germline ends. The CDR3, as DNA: TGCGCCAGCAGCTTGGAGTCCAGGGTGTACACCGGGGAGCTGTTTTTT. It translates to CASSLESRVYTGELFF.

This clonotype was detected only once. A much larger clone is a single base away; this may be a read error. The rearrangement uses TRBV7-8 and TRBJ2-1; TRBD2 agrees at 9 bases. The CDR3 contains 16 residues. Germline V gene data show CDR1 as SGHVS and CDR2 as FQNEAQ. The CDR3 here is CASSPGGGGLKNEQLF. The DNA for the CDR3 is TGTGCCAGCAGCCCTGGCGGGGGGGGCCTGAAGAATGAGCAGTTATTC.